This T cell receptor beta chain was identified in a study of blood T cell repertoires in COVID-19. Overall study context: From the United States, Italy and Spain came samples of acute and convalescent COVID-19. The cDNA or gDNA used as material had been derived from T cells, B-cell-depleted T cells, or PBMCs.

Under the authors' procedure: Nucleated cell number was recorded as an estimate derived from reference gene primer amplification. Produced via immunoSEQ multiplex PCR; TCRdb's table is partial and in-frame only. V and J calls and clone size follow that table, whereas D and trimming were derived from the DNA. The sample lists roughly 250,000 clones, about 85% occurring once. Patients of the Seattle cohort, enrolled during active infection, were followed longitudinally. The sequenced sample was peripheral blood. This TCR came from a human donor with COVID-19, enrolled during active disease. The donor label of this sample is uncertain.

The CDR3 coding sequence is TGTGCCAGCAGTAAGGGACCGGGACAGACGAACACTGAAGCTTTCTTT. It is translated as CASSKGPGQTNTEAFF. The V call is TRBV27, the J call TRBJ1-1, with TRBD1 matching over 7 bases. With V trimmed by 5 bases and J by 1 base, 10 bases remained unmatched. The CDR3 is 16 amino acids. Germline V gives CDR1 MNHEY, CDR2 SMNVEV (reference sequence).